Sequencing of this TCR beta chain was carried out in a study of siplizumab effects on memory and regulatory T cells. J lost 3 bases, V lost 5 bases, and 16 bases had no gene match. CDR3 length: 18 residues. Germline V gives CDR1 SGHTA, CDR2 FQGTGA. With respect to this clone: The antigen remains unidentified.

Study findings and constraints: Contribution to the alloresponse seemed major for naive T cells, which also seemed more diverse than memory cells.

Sequencing of each sample assayed around 10^5 TCR templates. The data were produced by immunoSEQ multiplex PCR, yet TCRdb's version contains in-frame clones alone and is incomplete. This sample yields about 100,000 clones, of which about 90% are seen a single time; around 0.73% belongs to the top ten. The V gene is TRBV7-3, the J gene TRBJ1-1; TRBD1 aligns across 9 bases. The receptor was derived from a human donor in good health. The sample consisted of Tregs sorted from blood. This CDR3 is CASSPGPGTGKRDTEAFF. The CDR3 bases are TGTGCCAGCAGCCCCGGGCCCGGGACAGGGAAGCGGGACACTGAAGCTTTCTTT.